The next 25 T cell receptor beta chains were all read from a single sample in a study of CD8 T cells in Susac syndrome. Random hexamers served to reverse transcribe about 0.5 to 1 ug RNA. MiXCR, applied by TCRdb to the immunoSEQ multiplex PCR reads, yields one record per CDR3 protein. Found here are 150,000 to 160,000 distinct CDR3 sequences, just under 97% of them singletons; the top ten hold 0.14% to 0.15%. Sequencing was carried out using CD8+ T cells from PBMCs. The source of these receptors is a human donor with multiple sclerosis.

V and J are TRBV5-1 and TRBJ2-5; D perhaps matches TRBD1 (6 bases). V was shortened by 3 bases and J by 1 base, with 13 bases between the two germline ends. The CDR3 contains 15 residues. The germline gives CDR1 SGHRS, CDR2 YFSETQ. The DNA of the CDR3 is TGCGCCAGCAGCTCGTTCGGACAGCCCCAAGAGACCCAGTACTTC. Amino acids: CASSSFGQPQETQYF.

The J gene is TRBJ2-7, the V gene TRBV2, with D unresolved. V shed 5 bases and J shed 4 bases, with 3 bases lying between them. The CDR3 runs 10 residues. CDR1 and CDR2 (germline): SNHLY, FYNNEI. The CDR3 loop reads CASSLYEQYV. Written as DNA, the CDR3 is TGTGCCAGCAGTTTATACGAGCAGTACGTC.

The chain combines TRBV24-1 with TRBJ2-2, with 7 positions matching TRBD2. CDR3 length equals 13 residues. From germline, CDR1 is KGHDR and CDR2 SFDVKD. Losses at the gene ends were 9 bases for V and 5 bases for J; bases not matched to a gene: 5. CDR3 in amino acids: CATGGGGTGELFF. The CDR3 DNA sequence: TGTGCCACCGGCGGGGGAGGAACCGGGGAGCTGTTTTTT.

This chain uses TRBV7-9 with TRBJ2-5; possibly TRBD1 for D (6 bases). Per the germline V gene, CDR1 is SEHNR and CDR2 is FQNEAQ (reference sequence). The V and J ends lost 5 bases and 2 bases respectively, with 15 bases between them. CDR3 length: 15 residues. CDR3 amino acids: CASSQPGHGQETQYF. In DNA, the CDR3 is TGTGCCAGCAGCCAACCGGGACATGGGCAAGAGACCCAGTACTTC.

The rearrangement links TRBV27 to TRBJ2-7; D is perhaps TRBD1 (5 bases). V shed 8 bases and J shed 2 bases, with 25 bases lying between them. The CDR3 totals 17 residues. Germline V gene lookup returns CDR1 MNHEY and CDR2 SMNVEV (reference sequence). The CDR3 reads CASASIITGISTYEQYF. The CDR3 nucleotides read TGTGCCAGCGCCTCGATAATCACAGGTATTTCTACCTACGAGCAGTACTTC.

V is TRBV6-5 and J is TRBJ2-2; no firm D call. V shed 2 bases and J shed 6 bases, with 10 bases lying between them. Germline V gene sequence: CDR1 MNHEY, CDR2 SVGAGI. The CDR3 extends over 14 amino acids. CDR3 in DNA: TGTGCCAGCAGTTACGAACTGGTCTCCGGGGAGCTGTTTTTT. This gives the protein CASSYELVSGELFF.

The chain is built from TRBV20-1 and TRBJ2-1; 7 nucleotides line up with TRBD1. CDR3 size: 13 residues. Germline assignment: CDR1 DFQATT and CDR2 SNEGSKA (reference sequence). V shed 6 bases, J shed 7 bases, and the junction held 9 bases outside the gene matches. The CDR3 sequence is CSAPLNRGNEQFF. CDR3 coding DNA: TGCAGTGCCCCCCTGAACAGGGGAAATGAGCAGTTCTTC.

The chain recombines TRBV29-1 with TRBJ1-2, with TRBD1 matching 7 bases. This CDR3 is built from 15 residues. The V gene's germline CDR1 is SQVTM and CDR2 ANQGSEA. V shed 7 bases and J 6 bases; nucleotides not matched to a gene: 17. The DNA for the CDR3 is TGCAGCGCCGGTGACAGGGTCGGGACTTATAATGGCTACACCTTC. Residues: CSAGDRVGTYNGYTF.

This rearrangement joins TRBV20-1 to TRBJ2-7; D possibly corresponds to TRBD1 (5 bases). Germline lookup yields CDR1 DFQATT and CDR2 SNEGSKA (reference sequence). V gave up 3 bases and J gave up 3 bases, with 6 bases separating them. This CDR3 comprises 11 residues. The CDR3 nucleotides read TGCAGTGCTAGTCAGGGCTACGAGCAGTACTTC. It is translated as CSASQGYEQYF.

This clonotype appeared once. The chain recombines TRBV9 with TRBJ2-1; D gene uncertain. Germline CDR1 SGDLS, CDR2 YYNGEE. Trimming stripped 3 bases from V and 7 bases from J, with 11 bases between. The CDR3 is 13 residues long. The CDR3 DNA is TGTGCCAGCAGCGCCCCAGTAGCAAATGAGCAGTTCTTC. It encodes CASSAPVANEQFF.

This clonotype came up once. This CDR3 is CSAEGIGQKITDTQYF. CDR3 coding DNA: TGCAGCGCAGAGGGAATAGGACAGAAAATCACAGATACGCAGTATTTT. This chain links TRBV29-1 with TRBJ2-3, with D perhaps TRBD1 (6 bases). The CDR3 loop spans 16 amino acids. Germline values: CDR1 SQVTM, CDR2 ANQGSEA. V lost 7 bases and J 2 bases, leaving 22 bases between the germline ends.

A single count supports this clonotype. The chain uses TRBV20-1 and TRBJ2-5; 9 nucleotides agree with TRBD2. Germline V gene lookup returns CDR1 DFQATT and CDR2 SNEGSKA (reference sequence). Unmatched junction bases numbered 4, after V lost 1 base and J lost 4 bases. This CDR3 spans 14 amino acids. The CDR3 nucleotides are TGCAGTGCTAGAGGGTCAGCGGGGGGAGAGACCCAGTACTTC. Amino acids: CSARGSAGGETQYF.

This chain connects TRBV5-6 to TRBJ1-2, with unresolved D. This CDR3 has 15 residues. CDR1 is SGHDT and CDR2 is YYEEEE in the germline V gene. Trimming removed 0 bases at V and 0 bases at J, with 9 bases between. In DNA form, the CDR3 reads TGTGCCAGCAGCTTGGGTACGGGTCCTAACTATGGCTACACCTTC. This gives the protein CASSLGTGPNYGYTF.

In this sample, this clonotype turned up a few times. The chain recombines TRBV27 with TRBJ1-4; D is undetermined. V was cut by 4 bases and J by 5 bases, with 11 bases left in between. The CDR3 spans 14 residues. CDR1 and CDR2 (germline): MNHEY, SMNVEV (reference sequence). The CDR3 region has the DNA TGTGCCAGCAGTTCCCTTCGGGGAAATGAAAAACTGTTTTTT. This gives the protein CASSSLRGNEKLFF.

The chain recombines TRBV6-5 with TRBJ1-5, with D perhaps matching TRBD1 (6 bases). CDR1 is MNHEY, CDR2 SVGAGI, per germline. Deletions cut 6 bases from V and 4 bases from J, with 13 bases between. The CDR3 totals 14 residues. The CDR3 spells CASSPTTGNQPQHF. Here the CDR3 DNA reads TGTGCCAGCAGCCCTACGACAGGTAATCAGCCCCAGCATTTT.

V usage is TRBV6-5 and J usage is TRBJ2-1; 7 bases agree with TRBD1. J gave up 4 bases and V 6 bases, and 3 bases lay outside the gene matches. This CDR3 comprises 13 residues. Per germline, CDR1 MNHEY and CDR2 SVGAGI. CDR3 nucleotides: TGTGCCAGCAGCGGGACAGATTACAATGAGCAGTTCTTC. It yields the protein CASSGTDYNEQFF.

The chain carries TRBV19 and TRBJ2-2; D is tentatively TRBD1 or TRBD2 (6 bases each). The length of the CDR3 is 11 residues. V lost 10 bases to trimming and J lost 7 bases, with 10 bases between them. Germline assignment: CDR1 LNHDA and CDR2 SQIVND (reference sequence). CDR3 sequence: CAIRGGGELFF. The DNA of the CDR3 is TGTGCCATCAGGGGAGGCGGGGAGCTGTTTTTT.

The chain couples TRBV7-2 to TRBJ2-7; 7 bases match TRBD2. With V trimmed by 5 bases and J by 0 bases, 4 bases remained unmatched. The CDR3 contains 14 residues. Germline V gene data show CDR1 as SGHTA and CDR2 as FQGNSA. The CDR3 loop is CASSASGDSYEQYF. In DNA, the CDR3 is TGTGCCAGCAGCGCGAGCGGGGACTCCTACGAGCAGTACTTC.

The chain couples TRBV5-6 to TRBJ2-7, with D uncertain. The CDR3 runs to 12 residues. The V end lost 1 base, the J end lost 5 bases, and 7 bases lay between the germline ends. The germline V gene encodes CDR1 SGHDT and CDR2 YYEEEE. The CDR3 DNA reads TGTGCCAGCAGCTTGTATGGGCACGAGCAGTACGTC. This sequence encodes CASSLYGHEQYV.

J is TRBJ2-1 and V is TRBV25-1; 10 bases map to TRBD2. The CDR3 extends over 15 amino acids. Trimming removed 1 base from V and 5 bases from J; junction bases left unmatched: 2. Germline loops: CDR1 MGHDK, CDR2 SYGVNS. CDR3 protein: CASSESAGGHNEQFF. DNA of the CDR3: TGTGCCAGCAGTGAATCAGCGGGGGGGCACAATGAGCAGTTCTTC.

V and J are TRBV27 and TRBJ1-1, with D maybe TRBD1 (6 bases). V was shortened by 7 bases and J by 0 bases, with 12 bases between the two germline ends. In germline, CDR1 is MNHEY, CDR2 SMNVEV (reference sequence). This CDR3 is 14 amino acids long. The CDR3 region is CASIPDRLNTEAFF. The CDR3 coding sequence is TGTGCCAGCATCCCCGACAGGCTGAACACTGAAGCTTTCTTT.

V gene TRBV5-1 combines with J gene TRBJ2-2; 8 bases are shared with TRBD1. Germline trimming cut 2 bases from V and 1 base from J; bases unmatched to any gene: 1. This CDR3 contains 15 residues. CDR1 and CDR2 (germline): SGHRS, YFSETQ. In DNA form, the CDR3 reads TGCGCCAGCAGCTTTGGGACAGGGAACACCGGGGAGCTGTTTTTT. Residues: CASSFGTGNTGELFF.

This chain joins TRBV4-1 and TRBJ2-1; no firm D call. Germline V gives CDR1 MGHRA, CDR2 YSYEKL. The V end was cut by 1 base, the J end by 0 bases, with 1 base between. The CDR3 consists of 13 residues. CDR3 protein: CASSQVSYNEQFF. CDR3 nucleotides: TGCGCCAGCAGCCAAGTCTCCTACAATGAGCAGTTCTTC.

The rearrangement links TRBV3-1 to TRBJ1-6; D unclear. The V gene's germline CDR1 is LGHDT and CDR2 YNNKEL (reference sequence). Between the trimmed V and J ends, which lost 1 base and 6 bases, there was a span of 10 bases. CDR3 length equals 15 residues. The chain's CDR3 is CASSQVGDTNSPLHF. The CDR3 DNA is TGTGCCAGCAGCCAAGTAGGAGACACTAATTCACCCCTCCACTTT.

The rearrangement links TRBV9 to TRBJ2-2, with 7 bases aligning to TRBD2. V was pared by 1 base and J by 2 bases, with 8 bases of the junction left unmatched. Germline CDR1 is SGDLS and CDR2 is YYNGEE. This CDR3 has 17 amino acids. This CDR3 is CASSVPRAGPNTGELFF. The CDR3, as DNA: TGTGCCAGCAGCGTACCCCGAGCGGGGCCTAACACCGGGGAGCTGTTTTTT.